This TCR beta chain was identified during a study of blood T cell repertoires in COVID-19 (dated by TCRdb to the early 2020s). For context, the study as a whole: The collaborator samples originated in the United States, Italy and Spain and spanned the acute and convalescent phases of COVID-19. The material from the prospective study consisted of cDNA or gDNA derived from T cells, B-cell-depleted T cells, or PBMCs. Deeply sampled blood TCRbeta repertoires from subjects exposed to, actively infected with, or recovered from COVID-19 were included in the dataset. The repertoires were released in a freely available public database intended as a resource for research on the immune response to SARS-CoV-2. The samples were drawn from the first 160 participants of the ongoing ImmuneRACE study and from 1,254 subjects provided by 6 global collaborators. Nearly every sample came with metadata listing a de-identified subject ID, COVID-19 status, age in years and sex. Where available, HLA class I and class II types were taken from metadata supplied by the sample provider and were not determined by assay-based typing. Results the study describes overall, beyond this receptor: The quantity of clinical and demographic metadata differed by source and by participant and was supplied without curation.

The CDR1 and CDR2 encoded by the germline V gene are MDHEN and SYDVKM. CDR3 length: 14 amino acids, cysteine to phenylalanine. The kept DNA is CDR3 alone, 42 bases in frame from the first base. The junction carries 14 bases between V and J, which are trimmed by 1 base and 13 bases respectively. The immunoSEQ Assay, a bias-controlled multiplex PCR, was used to amplify TCRbeta CDR3 regions from genomic DNA. The source study handled its data this way. Nucleated cell counts per sample were estimated from amplification of reference gene primers within the assay. Sequence reads were collapsed and filtered to measure the absolute abundance of every unique TCRbeta CDR3 rearrangement. For each sample, productive Simpson clonality was calculated as the square root of Simpson's diversity index over productive rearrangements. Here the immuneACCESS table is served through TCRdb, limited to in-frame sequences with V and J called. Missing clones are a known gap in these copies; in checked studies unresolved V genes cover under half, and the rest lacks a known reason. V and J calls and clone size are as listed in that table; D and trimming were resolved from the DNA. Recorded for this sample are around 190,000 clones; roughly 90% of them occurred a single time. The ten largest clones represent 10% to 13% of the sample.

In the prospective study, participants were roughly 18 to 90 years old, resided in about 25 geographic areas of the United States, and were enrolled through a virtual design. In the prospective study, participants were assigned to cohorts based on the clinical history participants reported in a screening survey and a study questionnaire. Each participant in the prospective study had whole blood, serum and a nasopharyngeal or oropharyngeal swab collected by mobile phlebotomists. Participants in the prospective study had the option to provide additional blood draws and questionnaires over a roughly 2-month period. Before DNA extraction, prospective study blood samples were shipped either frozen or at room temperature. Remarks on this clone: Its target antigen remains unknown. There are no base qualities to consult, and no much larger clone falls within one base.

The receptor was isolated from a man between 18 and 35 years old with acute COVID-19. The sample taken for sequencing was PBMCs or T cells enriched from blood (not recorded which). The sequence is built from TRBV28 and TRBJ1-6; no D gene can be assigned with confidence. Read as DNA, the sequence is TGTGCCAGCAGTTTATCACAGAAGCAATTGCCCCTCCACTTT. This translates into CASSLSQKQLPLHF.